The rows below give T cell receptor beta chains drawn from one sample of a study of beta chain features in type 1 diabetes. Profiling relied on immunoSEQ multiplex PCR, and the TCRdb table lists in-frame clones only, not all of them. The top ten clones hold over 0.45% of a sample with roughly 150,000 clones, about 9% of them seen once. Sequenced material: central memory CD4+ T cells from blood. These receptors were taken from a woman aged 18-35 years with type 1 diabetes. The CDR3 runs from the conserved cysteine through the conserved F or W. The order of the fields is V gene, D gene, J gene, clone size, CDR3 protein, CDR3 DNA. The D gene is left open where the match is weak. Clone sizes are given selectively: once, few, many, or a class where the clone is expanded.

>TRBV5-1|.|TRBJ1-2|few
CASSSPGTNYGYTF
TGCGCCAGCAGCTCACCAGGAACCAACTATGGCTACACCTTC
>TRBV4-3|.|TRBJ1-5|.
CASSQDLNQPQHF
TGCGCCAGCAGCCAAGATCTCAATCAGCCCCAGCATTTT
>TRBV7-9|.|TRBJ2-2|few
CASPVADTGELFF
TGTGCCAGCCCGGTGGCGGACACCGGGGAGCTGTTTTTT
>TRBV4-1|TRBD1|TRBJ1-1|few
CASSQVGQPGNTEAFF
TGCGCCAGCAGCCAAGTGGGACAGCCGGGGAACACTGAAGCTTTCTTT
>TRBV29-1|TRBD1|TRBJ2-2|few
CSVSEGARTGELFF
TGCAGCGTTTCCGAGGGGGCGAGGACCGGGGAGCTGTTTTTT
>TRBV7-9|.|TRBJ1-1|.
CASSAQQGPNTEAFF
TGTGCCAGCAGCGCCCAACAGGGCCCGAACACTGAAGCTTTCTTT
>TRBV4-1|.|TRBJ2-3|few
CASSQERFIRDTQYF
TGCGCCAGCAGCCAAGAAAGATTTATTAGAGATACGCAGTATTTT
>TRBV10-3|TRBD1|TRBJ1-2|few
CAISADRFNYGYTF
TGTGCCATCAGTGCGGACAGGTTTAACTATGGCTACACCTTC
>TRBV7-2|TRBD1|TRBJ2-3|.
CASSQDLGQPVTQYF
TGCGCCAGCAGCCAAGATCTGGGACAGCCGGTTACGCAGTATTTT
>TRBV19|.|TRBJ2-6|.
CASSREQGSGANVLTF
TGTGCCAGTAGCAGGGAGCAGGGGTCTGGGGCCAACGTCCTGACTTTC
>TRBV25-1|TRBD2|TRBJ2-7|many
CASTGLADSYEQYF
TGTGCCAGCACAGGACTAGCGGACTCCTACGAGCAGTACTTC
>TRBV6-5|.|TRBJ2-1|.
CASALGDQGSNEQFF
TGTGCCAGCGCCCTCGGGGACCAGGGGTCGAATGAGCAGTTCTTC
>TRBV5-1|.|TRBJ2-5|.
CASSQGRGSQETQYF
TGCGCCAGCTCCCAGGGGAGGGGTTCCCAAGAGACCCAGTACTTC
>TRBV5-1|TRBD1|TRBJ2-1|few
CASSGGQGFSYNEQFF
TGCGCCAGCAGCGGAGGACAGGGGTTCTCCTACAATGAGCAGTTCTTC
>TRBV7-3|.|TRBJ2-1|few
CASSVTGYNEQFF
TGTGCCAGCAGCGTCACGGGCTACAATGAGCAGTTCTTC
>TRBV30|TRBD2|TRBJ2-1|.
CAWGRGGGYYNEQFF
TGTGCCTGGGGCCGGGGCGGGGGGTATTACAATGAGCAGTTCTTC
>TRBV4-3|TRBD2|TRBJ2-1|few
CASSQLAGAYNEQFF
TGCGCCAGCAGCCAACTAGCGGGGGCCTACAATGAGCAGTTCTTC
>TRBV7-2|.|TRBJ2-2|few
CASSRPGAGELFF
TGTGCCAGCAGCCGGCCAGGGGCCGGGGAGCTGTTTTTT
>TRBV7-8|TRBD2|TRBJ2-7|few
CASSPGVAGREEQYF
TGTGCCAGCAGCCCTGGGGTAGCGGGGAGGGAAGAGCAGTACTTC
>TRBV4-3|.|TRBJ2-7|.
CASSQDAPGLGYEQYF
TGCGCCAGCAGCCAAGATGCCCCGGGACTTGGATACGAGCAGTACTTC
>TRBV7-2|.|TRBJ1-2|few
CASSLSDSTPLSQTF
TGTGCCAGCAGCTTAAGCGACAGCACCCCTCTAAGCCAGACCTTC
>TRBV11-3|TRBD2|TRBJ2-3|many
CASSYLAGVTTDTQYF
TGTGCCAGCAGCTACCTAGCGGGCGTCACAACAGATACGCAGTATTTT
>TRBV29-1|.|TRBJ2-5|few
CSVRTGSPETQYF
TGCAGCGTGCGTACGGGGTCTCCAGAGACCCAGTACTTC
>TRBV29-1|.|TRBJ2-3|.
CSADLFSTDTQYF
TGCAGCGCTGACCTATTCAGCACAGATACGCAGTATTTT
>TRBV6-5|.|TRBJ1-2|few
CASSTGQRTLYGYTF
TGTGCCAGCAGTACCGGACAGAGGACTCTCTATGGCTACACCTTC